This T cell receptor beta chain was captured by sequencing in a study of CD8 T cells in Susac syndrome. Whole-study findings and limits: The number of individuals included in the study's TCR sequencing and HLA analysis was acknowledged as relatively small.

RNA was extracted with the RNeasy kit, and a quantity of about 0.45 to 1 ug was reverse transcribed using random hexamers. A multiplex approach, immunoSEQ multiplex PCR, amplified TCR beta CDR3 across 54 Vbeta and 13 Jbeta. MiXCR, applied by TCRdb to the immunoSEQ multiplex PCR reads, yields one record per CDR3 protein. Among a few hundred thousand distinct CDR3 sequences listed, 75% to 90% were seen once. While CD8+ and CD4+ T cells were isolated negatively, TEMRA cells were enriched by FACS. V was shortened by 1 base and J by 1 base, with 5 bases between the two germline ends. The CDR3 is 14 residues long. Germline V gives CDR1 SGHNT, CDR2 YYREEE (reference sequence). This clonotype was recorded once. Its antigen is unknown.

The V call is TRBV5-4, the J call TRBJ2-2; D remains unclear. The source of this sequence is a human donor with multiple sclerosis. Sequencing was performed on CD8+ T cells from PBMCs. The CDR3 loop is CASSLIQNTGELFF. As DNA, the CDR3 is TGTGCCAGCAGCTTGATTCAGAACACCGGGGAGCTGTTTTTT. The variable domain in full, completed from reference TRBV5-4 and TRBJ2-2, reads ETGVTQSPTHLIKTRGQQVTLRCSSQSGHNTVSWYQQALGQGPQFIFQYYREEENGRGNFPPRFSGLQFPNYSSELNVNALELDDSALYLCASSLIQNTGELFFGEGSRLTVL.